These 24 T cell receptor beta chains were sequenced from one sample in a study of cytomegalovirus exposure and HLA in healthy donors. In the PCR, 60 Vbeta and 13 Jbeta primers were used. This table comes from immunoSEQ multiplex PCR, and its TCRdb copy is limited to in-frame clones, with some not included. Of under 200,000 clones detected, 73% appear once; the ten largest clones hold 1.8%. The sample comprised PBMCs. Every receptor here comes from a woman aged 25-40 years in good health and CMV-seronegative.

The DNA of the CDR3 is TGTGCCAGCAGCTTAGCGCGGAACACAGATACGCAGTATTTT. The encoded protein is CASSLARNTDTQYF. This chain connects TRBV11-2 to TRBJ2-3; D remains ambiguous. Trimming left V 1 base short and J 2 bases short, with 7 bases between. The CDR3 sequence is 14 residues long. Germline V gene sequence: CDR1 SGHAT, CDR2 FQNNGV.

V and J are TRBV15 and TRBJ2-3; tentative D call: TRBD1 (6 bases). Per germline, CDR1 LNHNV and CDR2 YYDKDF (reference sequence). Trimming removed 4 bases from V and 6 bases from J, with 29 bases in between. The CDR3 extends over 19 amino acids. As DNA, the CDR3 is TGTGCCACCAGCACGGACGGACGGACAGCCTCACCACGGGGTGATACGCAGTATTTT. Translating gives CATSTDGRTASPRGDTQYF.

This clone was recorded only once. The V and J genes are TRBV6-5 and TRBJ2-3, with a weak D call TRBD2 (6 bases). With 0 bases removed from V and 6 bases from J, the gap between germline ends came to 13 bases. CDR1 MNHEY and CDR2 SVGAGI come from the germline V gene. This CDR3 contains 15 residues. CDR3 in amino acids: CASSYSTGSPDTQYF. CDR3 in DNA: TGTGCCAGCAGTTACTCGACCGGGAGTCCCGATACGCAGTATTTT.

To note about this clone: Other DNA sequences from this sample encode an identical CDR3 as well. The rearrangement uses TRBV5-1 and TRBJ2-3; 7 bases agree with TRBD2. Unmatched junction bases numbered 1, after V lost 2 bases and J lost 4 bases. The CDR3 is 13 amino acids. Germline V CDR1 and CDR2: SGHRS, YFSETQ. CDR3 sequence (DNA): TGCGCCAGCAGCTTAACTAGCGCAGATACGCAGTATTTT. Translation: CASSLTSADTQYF. Filled out from reference TRBV5-1 and TRBJ2-3, the complete variable domain reads KAGVTQTPRYLIKTRGQQVTLSCSPISGHRSVSWYQQTPGQGLQFLFEYFSETQRNKGNFPGRFSGRQFSNSRSEMNVSTLELGDSALYLCASSLTSADTQYFGPGTRLTVL.

A single count supports this clone. The V call is TRBV9, the J call TRBJ1-3; D not resolved. Germline CDR1 reads SGDLS; CDR2 reads YYNGEE. This CDR3 is 14 amino acids long. V lost 0 bases to trimming and J lost 4 bases, with 8 bases between them. CDR3 nucleotide sequence: TGTGCCAGCAGCGTAGAGGCGGTAGGAAACACCATATATTTT. Its translation is CASSVEAVGNTIYF.

The chain couples TRBV29-1 to TRBJ2-2, with TRBD1 matching over 9 bases. The CDR3 covers 13 residues. Germline CDR1 and CDR2: SQVTM and ANQGSEA. The J segment lost 7 bases and the V segment lost 7 bases, leaving 7 bases of the junction unmatched. The CDR3 DNA is TGCAGCGCCTCGACAGGGGGGGACGGGGAGCTGTTTTTT. Residues: CSASTGGDGELFF.

In nucleotides, the CDR3 is TGTGCCAGCAGCCTTAGCGGGAGCTCCTACAATGAGCAGTTCTTC. Translated: CASSLSGSSYNEQFF. V is TRBV7-2 and J is TRBJ2-1, with 9 bases identical to TRBD2. In germline, CDR1 is SGHTA, CDR2 FQGNSA. Unmatched junction bases numbered 2, after V lost 5 bases and J lost 0 bases. CDR3 length: 15 residues. The entire variable domain, with the rest obtained from reference TRBV7-2 and TRBJ2-1, is as follows: GAGVSQSPSNKVTEKGKDVELRCDPISGHTALYWYRQSLGQGLEFLIYFQGNSAPDKSGLPSDRFSAERTGGSVSTLTIQRTQQEDSAVYLCASSLSGSSYNEQFFGPGTRLTVL.

The rearrangement links TRBV13 to TRBJ1-1; 11 nucleotides agree with TRBD1. Germline trimming cut 3 bases from V and 5 bases from J; bases unmatched to any gene: 11. Germline CDR1 reads PRHDT; CDR2 reads FYEKMQ (reference sequence). CDR3 length equals 17 residues. CDR3 nucleotides: TGTGCCAGCAGCTTTTATCCGGACAGGGGGCGAGGGACTGAAGCTTTCTTT. Protein: CASSFYPDRGRGTEAFF.

This clone has a single count. Other DNA variants within this sample encode the same CDR3. V is TRBV7-6 and J is TRBJ2-6, with TRBD2 matching over 8 bases. This CDR3 is 15 amino acids long. CDR1 and CDR2 (germline): SGHVS, FNYEAQ. The V segment lost 5 bases and the J segment 2 bases; nucleotides outside the gene matches: 2. The CDR3 is CASSPGGAGANVLTF. CDR3 in DNA: TGTGCCAGCAGCCCCGGGGGGGCTGGGGCCAACGTCCTGACTTTC.

The chain is built from TRBV19 and TRBJ2-5; 10 bases are shared with TRBD2. The CDR3 has 13 amino acids. Unmatched junction bases numbered 4, after V lost 10 bases and J lost 2 bases. Germline lookup yields CDR1 LNHDA and CDR2 SQIVND (reference sequence). The CDR3 loop is CATASGGQETQYF. For the CDR3, the DNA is TGTGCCACCGCTAGCGGGGGACAAGAGACCCAGTACTTC. Drawing the rest from reference TRBV19 and TRBJ2-5, the complete variable domain is DGGITQSPKYLFRKEGQNVTLSCEQNLNHDAMYWYRQDPGQGLRLIYYSQIVNDFQKGDIAEGYSVSREKKESFPLTVTSAQKNPTAFYLCATASGGQETQYFGPGTRLLVL.

The chain employs TRBV4-1 and TRBJ1-4; unclear D gene. V was pared by 0 bases and J by 3 bases, with 2 bases between. CDR3 length: 13 residues. Germline V gives CDR1 MGHRA, CDR2 YSYEKL. As DNA, the CDR3 is TGCGCCAGCAGCCAAGACGCTAATGAAAAACTGTTTTTT. Translating gives CASSQDANEKLFF.

The J gene is TRBJ1-3, the V gene TRBV5-1; D call uncertain. The germline V and J ends were trimmed by 7 bases and 0 bases, with 14 bases remaining between them. Germline CDR1 reads SGHRS; CDR2 reads YFSETQ. The CDR3 totals 15 residues. The CDR3 DNA is TGCGCCAGCGGGCCCGGGAGCAGCTCTGGAAACACCATATATTTT. Protein sequence: CASGPGSSSGNTIYF. Filled out from reference TRBV5-1 and TRBJ1-3, the complete variable domain reads KAGVTQTPRYLIKTRGQQVTLSCSPISGHRSVSWYQQTPGQGLQFLFEYFSETQRNKGNFPGRFSGRQFSNSRSEMNVSTLELGDSALYLCASGPGSSSGNTIYFGEGSWLTVV.

This rearrangement joins TRBV5-8 to TRBJ2-7; possible D gene TRBD2, 5 bases. The CDR3 is made up of 14 amino acids. CDR1 SGHTS and CDR2 YDEGEE come from the germline V gene. The ends were cut back, 2 bases at V and 4 bases at J, with 13 bases in the middle. CDR3 nucleotide sequence: TGTGCCAGCAGCTTTGGCCCGTGGACTTACGAGCAGTACTTC. It yields the protein CASSFGPWTYEQYF.

The CDR3 protein is CASSQGQGALGTEAFF. The CDR3 bases are TGTGCCAGCAGCCAAGGACAGGGGGCGCTTGGAACTGAAGCTTTCTTT. The chain is built from TRBV4-2 and TRBJ1-1; 10 bases agree with TRBD1. With 1 base clipped from V and 5 bases from J, the junction kept 7 bases outside the gene matches. This CDR3 has 16 amino acids. CDR1 and CDR2 from the germline V gene are LGHNA and YNFKEQ.

The rearrangement uses TRBV7-6 and TRBJ2-3, with D possibly TRBD1 on 6 matching bases. Trimming took 5 bases from V and 7 from J, leaving 10 bases between them. In germline, CDR1 is SGHVS, CDR2 FNYEAQ. The CDR3 runs 12 residues. The CDR3 spells CASSLQGNTQYF. The CDR3 DNA reads as TGTGCCAGCAGCCTACAGGGAAATACGCAGTATTTT.

The chain employs TRBV6-5 and TRBJ2-1; 10 bases agree with TRBD2. The CDR3 is 15 amino acids. The V gene end was trimmed by 6 bases and the J gene end by 5 bases; junction bases not matched to a gene: 7. CDR1 is MNHEY, CDR2 SVGAGI, per germline. The CDR3 sequence: CASRSRTSGNNEQFF. The CDR3 coding sequence is TGTGCCAGCAGATCAAGGACTAGCGGTAACAATGAGCAGTTCTTC.

This chain connects TRBV12-5 to TRBJ2-5; the D gene is possibly TRBD1 (5 bases). The CDR3 consists of 15 residues. V was trimmed by 5 bases and J by 1 base, leaving 14 bases between them. From germline, CDR1 is LGHNT and CDR2 FRNRAP. The CDR3 DNA reads as TGTGCTAGTGGTCCCCAGGGTTTGCTCCAAGAGACCCAGTACTTC. This encodes CASGPQGLLQETQYF.

The chain has TRBV6-6 and TRBJ1-1; 7 bases align to TRBD1. The CDR3 runs 15 residues. J lost 1 base, V lost 5 bases, and 7 bases had no gene match. The germline CDR1 and CDR2 sequences are MNHNY and SVGAGI (reference sequence). Here the CDR3 reads CASSPGDRANTEAFF. For the CDR3, the DNA is TGTGCCAGCAGTCCCGGAGACAGGGCGAACACTGAAGCTTTCTTT.

This clone was observed once. The V gene is TRBV15, the J gene TRBJ2-1, with 8 bases matching TRBD2. The CDR3 is 14 residues long. Germline V gene lookup returns CDR1 LNHNV and CDR2 YYDKDF (reference sequence). V dropped 0 bases and J dropped 9; count of bases not matched to a gene: 4. The CDR3 sequence is CATSRDRLALEQFF. The CDR3 DNA follows: TGTGCCACCAGCAGAGATAGACTAGCGCTTGAGCAGTTCTTC.

The chain recombines TRBV21-1 with TRBJ2-2; TRBD2 reflects the table's D call only, with no check against the DNA. TRBV21-1 is flagged as a pseudogene. This CDR3 contains 17 residues. CDR3 in DNA: TGTGCCAGCAGCAAAGAGGCGGGACTAGCCCACGGCGGGGAGCTGTTTTTT. Residues: CASSKEAGLAHGGELFF.

In its sample, this clone was seen a few times. This chain links TRBV5-4 with TRBJ2-7, with D possibly matching TRBD2 (6 bases). Germline V gene lookup returns CDR1 SGHNT and CDR2 YYREEE (reference sequence). CDR3 length: 15 amino acids. V was cut by 2 bases and J by 0 bases, with 12 bases left in between. Here the CDR3 reads CASSFGRGSSYEQYF. The CDR3 region has the DNA TGTGCCAGCAGCTTCGGACGGGGGAGCTCCTACGAGCAGTACTTC. The full variable domain, rest sourced from reference TRBV5-4 and TRBJ2-7, is ETGVTQSPTHLIKTRGQQVTLRCSSQSGHNTVSWYQQALGQGPQFIFQYYREEENGRGNFPPRFSGLQFPNYSSELNVNALELDDSALYLCASSFGRGSSYEQYFGPGTRLTVT.

The V call is TRBV18, the J call TRBJ2-5; tentative D call: TRBD2 (6 bases). The V and J ends lost 3 bases and 2 bases respectively, with 19 bases between them. CDR3 length equals 17 residues. From germline, CDR1 is KGHSH and CDR2 LQKENI. The CDR3 DNA is TGTGCCAGCTCACCCCCTCGGAGGCGGGGTCTACAAGAGACCCAGTACTTC. Amino acid sequence: CASSPPRRRGLQETQYF.

V usage is TRBV20-1 and J usage is TRBJ1-1, with D uncertain. This CDR3 spans 10 amino acids. V lost 8 bases to trimming and J lost 4 bases, with 8 bases between them. CDR1 DFQATT and CDR2 SNEGSKA come from the germline V gene (reference sequence). CDR3 sequence: CSPPGTEAFF. The CDR3 DNA reads TGCAGTCCCCCGGGCACTGAAGCTTTCTTT.

This clone has a handful of counts. The V and J genes are TRBV5-4 and TRBJ1-5; 10 bases map to TRBD1. CDR3 size: 15 residues. Per the germline V gene, CDR1 is SGHNT and CDR2 is YYREEE (reference sequence). V dropped 0 bases and J dropped 10; count of bases not matched to a gene: 7. The CDR3 DNA sequence: TGTGCCAGCAGCTTGGCCGGGACAGGGGTTAACCCCCAGCATTTT. Its protein product is CASSLAGTGVNPQHF.